These T cell receptor beta chains were read from a single sample in a study of T cells in localized non-small cell lung cancer. Produced via immunoSEQ multiplex PCR; TCRdb's table is partial and in-frame only. The table lists tens of thousands of clones, around 85% of them singletons. The sequencing here drew on peripheral blood, taken before any cancer treatment. Source of these receptors: a woman between 35 and 70 years old with stage I lung adenocarcinoma. The CDR3 runs from the conserved cysteine through the conserved F or W. A D gene is named only where the DNA matches it firmly. Size is omitted from some rows. Given values are once, few, many or a class for expanded clones.

J | V | size | D | CDR3 | DNA
TRBJ2-7 | TRBV4-2 | NA | TRBD1 | CASSQGDSTYEQYF | TGTGCCAGCAGCCAAGGGGACAGTACCTACGAGCAGTACTTC
TRBJ1-4 | TRBV28 | NA | TRBD1 | CASSLRDRGAEKLFF | TGTGCCAGCAGCCTCCGGGACAGGGGAGCGGAAAAACTGTTTTTT
TRBJ2-5 | TRBV5-6 | NA | NA | CASSLSRQIEYF | TGTGCCAGCAGCTTGTCGAGACAGATTGAGTACTTC
TRBJ1-6 | TRBV11-2 | once | NA | CASSYGQINSPLHF | TGTGCCAGCAGCTACGGACAGATTAATTCACCCCTCCACTTT
TRBJ2-5 | TRBV2 | once | NA | CASSGGTFQETQYF | TGTGCCAGCAGCGGAGGGACATTCCAAGAGACCCAGTACTTC
TRBJ2-5 | TRBV27 | NA | TRBD2 | CASSLRVWTGGIETQYF | TGTGCCAGCAGTTTACGAGTCTGGACGGGAGGAATAGAGACCCAGTACTTC
TRBJ1-1 | TRBV5-1 | NA | NA | CASSIDSPSTEAFF | TGCGCCAGCAGCATCGACAGCCCAAGCACTGAAGCTTTCTTT
TRBJ1-3 | TRBV7-2 | NA | NA | CASSLAGNTIYF | TGTGCCAGCAGCTTAGCGGGAAACACCATATATTTT
TRBJ2-5 | TRBV12-5 | few | NA | CASGLVQDGEVIHQETQYF | TGTGCTAGTGGTTTGGTACAGGACGGGGAGGTAATTCATCAAGAGACCCAGTACTTC
TRBJ2-3 | TRBV2 | NA | TRBD2 | CASRMGGLAGGKDTQYF | TGTGCCAGCAGGATGGGGGGACTAGCCGGGGGCAAGGATACGCAGTATTTT
TRBJ2-1 | TRBV10-3 | NA | NA | CAISESGGGSYNEQFF | TGTGCCATCAGTGAGTCAGGGGGGGGCTCCTACAATGAGCAGTTCTTC
TRBJ1-1 | TRBV27 | NA | NA | CASSLTKNPTEAFF | TGTGCCAGCAGTTTAACTAAGAACCCCACTGAAGCTTTCTTT
TRBJ2-4 | TRBV10-3 | NA | TRBD1 | CATQGLSKNIQYF | TGTGCCACACAGGGGTTATCCAAAAACATTCAGTACTTC
TRBJ1-4 | TRBV7-2 | NA | NA | CASSLIGRGTGYNEKLFF | TGTGCCAGCAGCTTAATTGGCAGGGGCACAGGGTATAATGAAAAACTGTTTTTT
TRBJ2-7 | TRBV7-8 | NA | TRBD1 | CASSLAVRQGVGYEQYF | TGTGCCAGCAGCTTAGCTGTACGACAGGGGGTGGGATACGAGCAGTACTTC
TRBJ2-1 | TRBV4-3 | NA | NA | CASSQGPGSGEQFF | TGCGCCAGCAGCCAAGGGCCGGGGTCTGGTGAGCAGTTCTTC
TRBJ1-2 | TRBV7-8 | NA | TRBD1 | CASSTYRDRGMDGYTF | TGTGCCAGCAGCACATACCGGGACAGGGGTATGGATGGCTACACCTTC
TRBJ2-7 | TRBV18 | NA | NA | CASSPSSYEQYF | TGTGCCAGCTCACCAAGCTCCTACGAGCAGTACTTC
TRBJ2-5 | TRBV5-4 | NA | NA | CASSLAGTQETQYF | TGTGCCAGCAGCTTAGCCGGGACACAAGAGACCCAGTACTTC
TRBJ1-2 | TRBV6-5 | NA | NA | CASSLFRTAAGGYTF | TGTGCCAGCAGTTTATTCCGGACCGCGGCAGGGGGCTACACCTTC
TRBJ1-2 | TRBV5-1 | NA | NA | CASSLLQGYGYTF | TGCGCCAGCAGCTTATTACAGGGCTATGGCTACACCTTC
TRBJ2-3 | TRBV28 | NA | NA | CASSFRVDTQYF | TGTGCCAGCAGTTTCAGAGTTGATACGCAGTATTTT
TRBJ2-5 | TRBV11-3 | once | NA | CASSLDPGGTQYF | TGTGCCAGCAGCTTAGATCCCGGAGGGACCCAGTACTTC
TRBJ2-5 | TRBV7-2 | NA | NA | CASSPKHQETQYF | TGTGCCAGCAGCCCTAAACACCAAGAGACCCAGTACTTC
TRBJ2-2 | TRBV29-1 | few | NA | CSASWWESGELFF | TGCAGCGCCTCATGGTGGGAGTCCGGGGAGCTGTTTTTT
TRBJ2-3 | TRBV9 | NA | TRBD2 | CASSKRGAGIAVDTQYF | TGTGCCAGCAGCAAGCGGGGGGCCGGAATAGCGGTAGATACGCAGTATTTT
TRBJ1-6 | TRBV11-2 | NA | NA | CASSLSPAENSPLHF | TGTGCCAGCAGCTTATCTCCCGCCGAGAATTCACCCCTCCACTTT
TRBJ1-5 | TRBV5-8 | NA | TRBD1 | CASSGGTGVTQPQHF | TGTGCCAGCAGCGGAGGGACAGGGGTAACCCAGCCCCAGCATTTT
TRBJ1-6 | TRBV9 | once | NA | CASSVEGAGYNSPLHF | TGTGCCAGCAGCGTAGAGGGAGCAGGCTATAATTCACCCCTCCACTTT
TRBJ1-2 | TRBV2 | NA | NA | CASSEDRVYGYTF | TGTGCCAGCAGTGAAGACAGGGTCTATGGCTACACCTTC
TRBJ2-3 | TRBV19 | once | TRBD1 | CASSTSRTGITDTQYF | TGTGCCAGTAGTACCTCCCGGACAGGGATCACAGATACGCAGTATTTT
TRBJ1-2 | TRBV7-2 | NA | NA | CASSFTGFDGYTF | TGTGCCAGCAGCTTCACAGGGTTTGATGGCTACACCTTC
TRBJ1-3 | TRBV7-9 | NA | TRBD1 | CASSSTGTGPGNTIYF | TGTGCCAGCAGCAGCACAGGGACAGGACCTGGAAACACCATATATTTT
TRBJ2-5 | TRBV19 | NA | TRBD2 | CASRELAGGGETQYF | TGTGCCAGTAGAGAGCTAGCGGGAGGTGGAGAGACCCAGTACTTC
TRBJ2-6 | TRBV30 | NA | NA | CAWSAGSGANVLTF | TGTGCCTGGAGTGCCGGCTCTGGGGCCAACGTCCTGACTTTC
TRBJ1-5 | TRBV7-2 | NA | NA | CASSLRYNQPQHF | TGTGCCAGCAGCTTACGGTATAATCAGCCCCAGCATTTT